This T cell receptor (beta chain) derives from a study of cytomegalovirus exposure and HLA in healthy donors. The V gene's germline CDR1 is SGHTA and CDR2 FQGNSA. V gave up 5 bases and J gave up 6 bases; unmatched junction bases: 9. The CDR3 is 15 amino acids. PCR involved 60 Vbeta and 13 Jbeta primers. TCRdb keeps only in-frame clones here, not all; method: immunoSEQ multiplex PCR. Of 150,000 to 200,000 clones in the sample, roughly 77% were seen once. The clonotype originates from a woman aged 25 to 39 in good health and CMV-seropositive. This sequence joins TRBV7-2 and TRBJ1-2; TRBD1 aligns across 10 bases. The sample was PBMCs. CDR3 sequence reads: CASSGDRGLFHGYTF. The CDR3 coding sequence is TGTGCCAGCAGCGGAGACAGGGGGCTTTTCCATGGCTACACCTTC.